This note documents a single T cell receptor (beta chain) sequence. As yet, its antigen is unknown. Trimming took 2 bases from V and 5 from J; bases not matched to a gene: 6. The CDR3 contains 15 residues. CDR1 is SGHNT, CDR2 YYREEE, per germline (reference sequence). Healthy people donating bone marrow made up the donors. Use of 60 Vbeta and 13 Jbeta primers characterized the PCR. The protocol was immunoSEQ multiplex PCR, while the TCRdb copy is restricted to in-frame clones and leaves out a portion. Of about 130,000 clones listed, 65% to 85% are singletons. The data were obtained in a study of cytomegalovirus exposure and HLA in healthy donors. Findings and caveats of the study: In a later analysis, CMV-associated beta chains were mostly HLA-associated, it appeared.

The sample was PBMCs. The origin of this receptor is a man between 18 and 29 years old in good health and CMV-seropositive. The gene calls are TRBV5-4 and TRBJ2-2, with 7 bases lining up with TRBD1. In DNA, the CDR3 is TGTGCCAGCAGCTTAGGACAGGTCGGGACCGGGGAGCTGTTTTTT. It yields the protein CASSLGQVGTGELFF.